This T cell receptor (beta chain) was recovered during a study of T-cell reconstitution after alpha-beta-depleted transplantation in children. Comment on this clonotype: Its antigen is not known.

CDR1 is SGHRS and CDR2 is YFSETQ in the germline V gene. V dropped 0 bases and J dropped 0 bases, with 12 bases sitting between them. The CDR3 consists of 16 residues. Preparing the TCRbeta library involved the use of unique molecular identifiers. TCRdb fed the PCR reads into MiXCR, producing one record per CDR3 protein. The data show some 200,000 distinct CDR3 sequences, approximately 8% seen once. Broader study findings: Surviving recipient cells, namely T cells and thymic progenitors, were the source of high day-60 TCRbeta diversity in some patients. From newly produced T cells came most of the T-cell counts and diversity one year after transplant. About two months after transplant, alpha-beta T cells reportedly came from several hundred expanded graft clones.

This rearrangement joins TRBV5-1 to TRBJ1-2; D ambiguous. This TCR was sampled from a male patient under 10 years old who had a stem cell transplant for acute myeloid leukemia, so the T cells may come from the graft donor. The sequenced sample was PBMCs, mostly from graft donor cells, obtained 360 days after TCRalphabeta/CD19-depleted stem cell transplant. The DNA for the CDR3 is TGCGCCAGCAGCTTGGCCGGAGGAGGGCCTAACTATGGCTACACCTTC. Translated: CASSLAGGGPNYGYTF.